This T cell receptor (beta chain) originates from a study of blood T cell repertoires in COVID-19 (dated by TCRdb to 2020 to 2021). The study in broad terms: Collaborator samples came from the United States, Italy and Spain and covered acute and convalescent phases of COVID-19. The prospective study material was composed of cDNA or gDNA derived from T cells, B-cell-depleted T cells, or PBMCs. Deeply sampled blood TCRbeta repertoires from subjects exposed to, actively infected with, or recovered from COVID-19 were included in the dataset. The repertoires were released in a freely available public database meant as a resource for research on the immune response to SARS-CoV-2. The samples were drawn from the first 160 participants of the ongoing ImmuneRACE study and from 1,200 or so subjects provided by 6 global collaborators. Nearly every sample came with metadata listing a de-identified subject ID, COVID-19 status, age in years and sex. Where HLA class I and class II types were available, the types were taken from metadata supplied by the sample provider, not from assay-based typing. The research as a whole found: How much clinical and demographic metadata was included differed by source and by participant, and the metadata was provided uncurated.

The collaborating institutions used their own protocols to collect whole blood in K2EDTA tubes. Collaborator samples were shipped for TCRbeta analysis as frozen whole blood, isolated PBMCs, or DNA extracted from either sample type. Worth noting for this clone: Its specific antigen is unknown. Nothing much larger sits one base from this clone, and base qualities are not available.

TCRbeta CDR3 regions were amplified from genomic DNA using the immunoSEQ Assay, a bias-controlled multiplex PCR. The paper's processing steps were these. Within the assay, amplification of reference gene primers was used to estimate how many nucleated cells each sample contained. To quantify the absolute abundance of each unique TCRbeta CDR3 rearrangement, sequence reads were collapsed and filtered. For each sample, productive Simpson clonality was calculated as the square root of Simpson's diversity index across productive rearrangements. TCRdb retrieved this table from immuneACCESS and kept in-frame rearrangements only. Not all clones are present; in checked studies, unresolved V genes account for under half, and no reason is known for the remainder. The D gene and trimming were derived from the DNA, and the V and J assignments and clone size from that table. The sample table shows approximately 56,000 clones, and under 90% are seen once. In total, the top ten clones hold more than 7% of the sample.

Sequencing input: peripheral blood. The source is a man older than 75 with active or convalescent COVID-19.

CDR3 sequence: CASTNFLATGELFF. The nucleotide sequence is given as TGTGCCAGTACTAACTTTCTAGCCACCGGGGAGCTGTTTTTT. The chain is encoded by TRBV9 joined to TRBJ2-2; 5 matching bases give a weak D call of TRBD2. CDR1 SGDLS and CDR2 YYNGEE were looked up in the germline V gene. Taken from cysteine to phenylalanine, the CDR3 has 14 residues. Only the CDR3 part of the read is kept: 42 bases, read in frame from the first base. Trimming costs V 8 bases and J 4 bases, and their ends lie 15 bases apart.